This T cell receptor (beta chain) was captured in a study of blood T cell repertoires in COVID-19. The overall study: Spain, Italy and the United States supplied samples that represented acute and convalescent COVID-19.

Clones were read by immunoSEQ multiplex PCR, and TCRdb kept only the in-frame ones, dropping some. The sample includes around 230,000 clones, around 87% of them seen just once. Participants were aged about 18 to 89 years from 24 US areas. Germline V gene data show CDR1 as SGHNT and CDR2 as YENEEA. CDR3 length: 14 amino acids. The trim removed 3 bases at V and 3 bases at J, leaving 2 bases unmatched. This chain joins TRBV11-3 and TRBJ1-1; 9 bases are shared with TRBD1. Sequenced material: PBMCs or T cells enriched from blood (not recorded which). This TCR was recovered from a woman aged 35 to 49 with acute COVID-19. This CDR3 is CASSLDRGDTEAFF. The CDR3 bases are TGTGCCAGCAGCTTGGACAGGGGCGACACTGAAGCTTTCTTT.